This T cell receptor beta chain derives from a study of T cells expressing NK-cell markers. The CDR3 is made up of 20 amino acids. Per germline, CDR1 MNHNY and CDR2 SVGAGI (reference sequence). TCRdb re-called the 5' RACE reads; every CDR3 protein appears as one record, without DNA. The sample holds some 390,000 distinct CDR3 sequences. The chain joins TRBV6-6 to TRBJ2-1; the TCRdb D gene call, TRBD2, has no DNA to confirm it. This sequence was found in a woman in her 50s in good health. Sequences were obtained from blood T cells: a sorted CD56 or NKG2C T cell subset, CD4+ or CD8+ T cells, or bulk PBMC T cells (not recorded which). This CDR3 is CASSYSRTLAGGPPATEQFF.